The T cell receptor (beta chain) described here comes from a study of blood T cell repertoires in COVID-19. Across the study: Samples taken during acute and convalescent COVID-19 were collected in the United States, Italy and Spain. In each case, the material was cDNA or gDNA derived from T cells, B-cell-depleted T cells, or PBMCs.

This clone was found once. Methods used by the authors: It was from reference gene primer amplification that nucleated cell counts were estimated. Repertoires were generated with immunoSEQ multiplex PCR, while TCRdb's copy carries only in-frame clones and drops some. Clonal size and the V and J genes are those of that table, whereas D and trimming came from the DNA. The data contain about 120,000 clones, just under 85% of them singletons. Germline values: CDR1 MNHNS, CDR2 SASEGT. The V and J ends lost 1 base and 4 bases respectively, with 11 bases between them. The CDR3 is made up of 15 amino acids. V gene TRBV6-1 combines with J gene TRBJ1-5; no firm D call. Sequencing used peripheral blood. The receptor was isolated from a man between 65 and 85 years old with active or convalescent COVID-19. The CDR3 loop is CASSEGRAVNQPQHF. The CDR3 DNA reads TGTGCCAGCAGTGAAGGGAGGGCCGTAAATCAGCCCCAGCATTTT.